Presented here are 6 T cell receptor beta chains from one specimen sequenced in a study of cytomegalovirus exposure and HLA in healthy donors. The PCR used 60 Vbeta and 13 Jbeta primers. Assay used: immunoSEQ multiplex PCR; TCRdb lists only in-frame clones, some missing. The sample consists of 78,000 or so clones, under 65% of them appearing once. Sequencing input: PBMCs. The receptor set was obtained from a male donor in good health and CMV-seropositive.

The CDR3 sequence is CASSLGDRVTGELFF. The CDR3 nucleotides read TGTGCCAGCAGCTTGGGGGACAGGGTCACCGGGGAGCTGTTTTTT. V and J are TRBV11-1 and TRBJ2-2, with 9 bases aligning to TRBD1. Germline V gives CDR1 SGHAT, CDR2 FQDESV (reference sequence). The trim removed 3 bases at V and 4 bases at J, leaving 3 bases unmatched. The CDR3 sequence is 15 residues long.

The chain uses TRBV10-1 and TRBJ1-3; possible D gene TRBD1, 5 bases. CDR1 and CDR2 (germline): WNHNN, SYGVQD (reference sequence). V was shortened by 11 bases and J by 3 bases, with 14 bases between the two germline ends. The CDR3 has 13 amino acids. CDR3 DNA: TGCGCCGTCAGGGTCAGCAGTGGAAACACCATATATTTT. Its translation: CAVRVSSGNTIYF.

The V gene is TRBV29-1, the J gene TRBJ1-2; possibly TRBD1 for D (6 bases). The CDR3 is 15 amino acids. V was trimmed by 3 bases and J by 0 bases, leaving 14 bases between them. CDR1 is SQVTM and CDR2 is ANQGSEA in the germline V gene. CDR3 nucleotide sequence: TGCAGCGTTGACGAGACAGGACGGTCTAACTATGGCTACACCTTC. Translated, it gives CSVDETGRSNYGYTF.

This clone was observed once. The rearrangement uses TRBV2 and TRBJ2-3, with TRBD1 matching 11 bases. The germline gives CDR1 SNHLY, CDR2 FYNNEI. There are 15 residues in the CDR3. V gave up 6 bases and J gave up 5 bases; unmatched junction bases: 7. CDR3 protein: CASRFTGTGGDTQYF. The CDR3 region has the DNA TGTGCCAGCAGGTTTACCGGGACAGGGGGAGATACGCAGTATTTT.

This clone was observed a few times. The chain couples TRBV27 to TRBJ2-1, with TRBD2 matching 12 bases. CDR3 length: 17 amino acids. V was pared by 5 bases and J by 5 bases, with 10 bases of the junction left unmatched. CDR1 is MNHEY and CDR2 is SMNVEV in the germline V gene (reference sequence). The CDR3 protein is CASSQLAGGVYNNEQFF. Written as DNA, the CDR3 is TGTGCCAGCAGTCAACTAGCGGGGGGTGTGTATAACAATGAGCAGTTCTTC.

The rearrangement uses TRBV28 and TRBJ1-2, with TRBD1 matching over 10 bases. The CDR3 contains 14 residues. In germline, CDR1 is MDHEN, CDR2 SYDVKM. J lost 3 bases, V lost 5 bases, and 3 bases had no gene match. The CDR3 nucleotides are TGTGCCAGCAGTCGGGACAGGGGATACTATGGCTACACCTTC. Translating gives CASSRDRGYYGYTF.